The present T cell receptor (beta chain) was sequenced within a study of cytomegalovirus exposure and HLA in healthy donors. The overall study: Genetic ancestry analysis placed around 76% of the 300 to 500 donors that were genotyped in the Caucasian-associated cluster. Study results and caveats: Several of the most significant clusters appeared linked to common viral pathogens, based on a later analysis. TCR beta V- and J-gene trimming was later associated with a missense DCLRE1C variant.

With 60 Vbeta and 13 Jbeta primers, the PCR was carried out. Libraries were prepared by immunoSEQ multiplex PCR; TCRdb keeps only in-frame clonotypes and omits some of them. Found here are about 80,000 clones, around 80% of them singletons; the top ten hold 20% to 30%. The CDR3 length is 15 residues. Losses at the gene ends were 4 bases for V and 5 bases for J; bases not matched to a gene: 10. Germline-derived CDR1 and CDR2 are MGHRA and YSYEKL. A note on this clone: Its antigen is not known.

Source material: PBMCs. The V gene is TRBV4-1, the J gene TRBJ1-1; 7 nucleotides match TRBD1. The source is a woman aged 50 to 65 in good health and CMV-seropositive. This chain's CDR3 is CASSPVGQGGTEAFF. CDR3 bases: TGCGCCAGCAGCCCAGTGGGGCAGGGGGGAACTGAAGCTTTCTTT.